The 18 T cell receptor beta chains presented below share a single source sample, sequenced in a study of T cells in Graves' hyperthyroidism and ophthalmopathy. TCR beta CDR3 regions were amplified from RNA transcripts. With the HTBI primer set, the TCR CDR3 went through a first round of RT-PCR. TCRdb reprocessed the multiplex PCR reads via MiXCR and lists one record per CDR3 protein. The sample has 690,000 or so distinct CDR3 sequences, around 20% seen once. Sequencing was performed on blood. Source of these receptors: a woman between 50 and 59 years old with Graves' hyperthyroidism that later progressed to Graves' ophthalmopathy.

This clonotype was counted at least ten times. The chain is built from TRBV7-8 and TRBJ2-3; either TRBD1 or TRBD2 may supply D (5 bases each). Trimming cost V 3 bases and J 4 bases, with 11 bases left between them. Germline loops: CDR1 SGHVS, CDR2 FQNEAQ. CDR3 length: 14 amino acids. The CDR3: CASSFRVGADTQYF. The CDR3 nucleotides read TGTGCCAGCAGCTTCAGAGTGGGGGCAGATACGCAGTATTTT.

This clonotype was found many times. V and J are TRBV7-9 and TRBJ1-1, with 12 positions matching TRBD1. Unmatched junction bases numbered 8, after V lost 5 bases and J lost 4 bases. Germline-derived CDR1 and CDR2 are SEHNR and FQNEAQ (reference sequence). The CDR3 spans 16 residues. The CDR3 is CASSPGQGADSTEAFF. CDR3 nucleotide sequence: TGTGCCAGCAGCCCGGGACAGGGGGCGGACAGCACTGAAGCTTTCTTT.

This clonotype has a count of ten or more. The chain links TRBV28 to TRBJ1-2; D uncertain. Germline CDR1 is MDHEN and CDR2 is SYDVKM. The CDR3 is made up of 15 amino acids. The ends were cut back, 3 bases at V and 7 bases at J, with 18 bases in the middle. The CDR3 region is CASSLLAPRAGGYTF. Written as DNA, the CDR3 is TGTGCCAGCAGTTTGCTCGCCCCCCGGGCGGGTGGCTACACCTTC.

This clonotype was counted at least ten times. This sequence joins TRBV5-1 and TRBJ2-4, with unresolved D. CDR3 length: 15 amino acids. V was cut by 4 bases and J by 7 bases, with 18 bases left in between. Germline lookup yields CDR1 SGHRS and CDR2 YFSETQ. As DNA, the CDR3 is TGCGCCAGCAGCGAAACTGAGACGGCGACTAACATTCAGTACTTC. Residues: CASSETETATNIQYF. The variable domain in full, completed from reference TRBV5-1 and TRBJ2-4, reads KAGVTQTPRYLIKTRGQQVTLSCSPISGHRSVSWYQQTPGQGLQFLFEYFSETQRNKGNFPGRFSGRQFSNSRSEMNVSTLELGDSALYLCASSETETATNIQYFGAGTRLSVL.

The rearrangement links TRBV7-9 to TRBJ1-1; 7 positions agree with TRBD1. Germline trimming cut 1 base from V and 6 bases from J; bases unmatched to any gene: 17. Per germline, CDR1 SEHNR and CDR2 FQNEAQ (reference sequence). The CDR3 sequence is 18 residues long. The CDR3 coding sequence is TGTGCCAGCAGCTTAGGAAGCACGACAGGGCGTTTTAAGGCTGAAGCTTTCTTT. Amino acid sequence: CASSLGSTTGRFKAEAFF. Full variable domain (outside the CDR3, taken from reference TRBV7-9 and TRBJ1-1): DTGVSQNPRHKITKRGQNVTFRCDPISEHNRLYWYRQTLGQGPEFLTYFQNEAQLEKSRLLSDRFSAERPKGSFSTLEIQRTEQGDSAMYLCASSLGSTTGRFKAEAFFGQGTRLTVV.

This clonotype was picked up a small number of times. The chain recombines TRBV2 with TRBJ1-1, with a weak D call TRBD1 (6 bases). The CDR3 has 14 residues. Trimming shortened V by 8 bases and J by 6 bases, and 19 bases separated the two germline ends. Germline CDR1 reads SNHLY; CDR2 reads FYNNEI. CDR3 residues: CASVGIWEGAEAFF. For the CDR3, the DNA is TGTGCCAGCGTTGGGATATGGGAGGGGGCTGAAGCTTTCTTT.

This clonotype was recorded many times. This chain uses TRBV24-1 with TRBJ1-5, with D possibly being TRBD1 (5 bases). The CDR3 is made up of 15 amino acids. V lost 4 bases to trimming and J lost 4 bases, with 13 bases between them. Germline V CDR1 and CDR2: KGHDR, SFDVKD. This CDR3 is CATSENGTPNQPQHF. The CDR3 coding sequence is TGTGCCACCAGTGAAAACGGGACTCCAAATCAGCCCCAGCATTTT.

J is TRBJ1-3 and V is TRBV20-1; 7 positions agree with TRBD1. With 0 bases clipped from V and 5 bases from J, the junction kept 4 bases outside the gene matches. This CDR3 contains 14 residues. Germline V lookup: CDR1 DFQATT, CDR2 SNEGSKA (reference sequence). CDR3 DNA: TGCAGTGCTAGAGATAGGGGGCCTAGAAACACCATATATTTT. It yields the protein CSARDRGPRNTIYF.

This clonotype was counted at least ten times. The rearrangement uses TRBV6-5 and TRBJ2-3; D is unresolved. Germline V gene sequence: CDR1 MNHEY, CDR2 SVGAGI. The V end was cut by 0 bases, the J end by 0 bases, with 13 bases between. The CDR3 covers 17 residues. CDR3 protein: CASSYSAVPESTDTQYF. The CDR3 coding sequence is TGTGCCAGCAGTTACTCGGCTGTACCGGAGAGCACAGATACGCAGTATTTT.

The CDR3 DNA reads TGTGCCAGCAGTTCGGGGGGGCACCGGTTTTACTGGCAGTACTTC. Amino acids: CASSSGGHRFYWQYF. The chain links TRBV27 to TRBJ2-7; TRBD2 matches at 8 bases. The CDR3 has 15 residues. Trimming at V came to 4 bases and at J to 9 bases, leaving 14 bases not matched to a gene. Germline lookup yields CDR1 MNHEY and CDR2 SMNVEV (reference sequence).

This clonotype was seen just once. Just one base apart from a much larger clone, this may be a read error. The chain is built from TRBV30 and TRBJ2-7, with D perhaps matching TRBD2 (5 bases). The CDR3 has 12 amino acids. CDR1 GTSNPN and CDR2 SVGIG come from the germline V gene (reference sequence). The CDR3: CTWTGLRDEQYF. CDR3 nucleotide sequence: TGTACCTGGACGGGCTTGCGGGACGAGCAGTACTTC. Variable domain in full (rest from reference TRBV30 and TRBJ2-7): SQTIHQWPATLVQPVGSPLSLECTVEGTSNPNLYWYRQAAGRGLQLLFYSVGIGQISSEVPQNLSASRPQDRQFILSSKKLLLSDSGFYLCTWTGLRDEQYFGPGTRLTVT.

This clonotype came up many times. J is TRBJ2-4 and V is TRBV7-2, with 7 nucleotides matching TRBD2. CDR1 is SGHTA, CDR2 FQGNSA, per germline. Trimming took 3 bases from V and 8 from J; bases not matched to a gene: 7. The CDR3 spans 14 residues. The CDR3 region is CASSFWDYGDIQYF. The CDR3 DNA is TGTGCCAGCAGCTTCTGGGACTACGGTGACATTCAGTACTTC.

V and J are TRBV7-6 and TRBJ1-5, with a tentative D call TRBD1 (6 bases). Germline-derived CDR1 and CDR2 are SGHVS and FNYEAQ. With 5 bases removed from V and 4 bases from J, the gap between germline ends came to 18 bases. The CDR3 extends over 16 amino acids. The CDR3 region has the DNA TGTGCCAGCAGCCTCGGGACATTCGTGGGGAATCAGCCCCAGCATTTT. Its translation is CASSLGTFVGNQPQHF.

The chain recombines TRBV19 with TRBJ1-1; TRBD1 matches 8 bases. V dropped 5 bases and J dropped 9; count of bases not matched to a gene: 11. The V gene's germline CDR1 is LNHDA and CDR2 SQIVND (reference sequence). The length of the CDR3 is 14 residues. CDR3 bases: TGTGCCAGTAGTCCAGGGGGCGGAATAACTAAAGCTTTCTTT. It is translated as CASSPGGGITKAFF.

Ten or more counts support this clonotype. One end of the junction is discordant with germline, which a read error may explain. This sequence joins TRBV20-1 and TRBJ2-3, with TRBD2 as a possible D gene (6 bases). The germline V gene encodes CDR1 DFQATT and CDR2 SNEGSKA (reference sequence). CDR3 length equals 13 residues. CDR3 sequence: CSATRGLADTQYF. CDR3 nucleotides: TGCAGCGCTACACGGGGACTGGCAGATACGCAGTATTTT.

This clonotype was observed at least ten times. V and J are TRBV20-1 and TRBJ1-2, with D maybe TRBD1 (6 bases). The CDR3 contains 13 residues. V was trimmed by 3 bases and J by 7 bases, leaving 15 bases between them. The germline CDR1 and CDR2 sequences are DFQATT and SNEGSKA (reference sequence). CDR3: CSASHREATGYTF. The CDR3 DNA sequence: TGCAGTGCTAGCCACAGGGAGGCTACTGGCTACACCTTC.

The table lists this clonotype with a few counts. The chain links TRBV5-5 to TRBJ1-2; maybe TRBD1 (5 bases). The V and J ends lost 4 bases and 3 bases respectively, with 16 bases between them. CDR1 is SGHKS, CDR2 YYEKEE, per germline (reference sequence). This CDR3 is built from 15 residues. The CDR3 nucleotides read TGTGCCAGCAGCCCCAGGGACGGGGGAGACTATGGCTACACCTTC. Its protein is CASSPRDGGDYGYTF. Combining the CDR3 with reference TRBV5-5 and TRBJ1-2 gives the whole variable domain DAGVTQSPTHLIKTRGQQVTLRCSPISGHKSVSWYQQVLGQGPQFIFQYYEKEERGRGNFPDRFSARQFPNYSSELNVNALLLGDSALYLCASSPRDGGDYGYTFGSGTRLTVV.

This clonotype was detected once. V gene TRBV6-1 combines with J gene TRBJ2-1, with 11 bases identical to TRBD1. CDR3 length equals 16 residues. Germline trimming cut 6 bases from V and 2 bases from J; bases unmatched to any gene: 6. Germline V lookup: CDR1 MNHNS, CDR2 SASEGT. CDR3 coding DNA: TGTGCCAGCAGACCTCCGGGACAGGGGGCCTACAATGAGCAGTTCTTC. Translated: CASRPPGQGAYNEQFF.